This passage covers 21 T cell receptor beta chains from one sample sequenced in a study of T cell responses to AZD1222 COVID-19 vaccine. Libraries were prepared by immunoSEQ multiplex PCR; TCRdb keeps only in-frame clonotypes and omits some of them. This table holds some 140,000 clones, approximately 90% found once. The starting material was peripheral blood, obtained on day 0 of AZD1222 vaccination. The receptors were sampled from an adult in good health.

This clone has only one observation. The CDR3 loop reads CAISVAGGYNEQFF. In DNA form, the CDR3 reads TGTGCCATCAGTGTAGCGGGGGGGTACAATGAGCAGTTCTTC. The chain uses TRBV10-3 and TRBJ2-1; 11 nucleotides line up with TRBD2. V shed 4 bases and J 4 bases; nucleotides not matched to a gene: 0. CDR1 is ENHRY, CDR2 SYGVKD, per germline. The CDR3 spans 14 residues.

The J gene is TRBJ1-6, the V gene TRBV18, with unresolved D. V shed 4 bases and J shed 0 bases, with 16 bases lying between them. This CDR3 has 18 amino acids. Looked up from germline, CDR1 is KGHSH and CDR2 is LQKENI. CDR3 protein: CASSLSEDPSSYNSPLHF. CDR3 DNA sequence: TGTGCCAGCTCACTCAGTGAAGATCCGAGCTCCTATAATTCACCCCTCCACTTT.

The CDR3 sequence is CASTPGRGDYGYTF. CDR3 nucleotides: TGTGCCAGCACCCCGGGCAGGGGGGACTATGGCTACACCTTC. The J gene is TRBJ1-2, the V gene TRBV28; 7 positions agree with TRBD1. In germline, CDR1 is MDHEN, CDR2 SYDVKM. Losses at the gene ends were 7 bases for V and 3 bases for J; bases not matched to a gene: 8. This CDR3 is built from 14 residues.

The V call is TRBV5-5, the J call TRBJ2-1, with TRBD1 matching over 8 bases. The CDR3 is 16 amino acids. V dropped 0 bases and J dropped 0; count of bases not matched to a gene: 2. CDR1 SGHKS and CDR2 YYEKEE come from the germline V gene (reference sequence). CDR3 sequence reads: CASSLEDRGSYNEQFF. The CDR3 DNA reads TGTGCCAGCAGCTTGGAAGACAGGGGCTCCTACAATGAGCAGTTCTTC.

The table lists this clone with a count of one. This rearrangement joins TRBV7-2 to TRBJ1-1; 7 bases map to TRBD1. The CDR3 loop spans 14 amino acids. Per germline, CDR1 SGHTA and CDR2 FQGNSA. V gave up 5 bases and J gave up 5 bases; unmatched junction bases: 8. CDR3 sequence (DNA): TGTGCCAGCAGCGCATACAGGGGCCGAACTGAAGCTTTCTTT. This translates into CASSAYRGRTEAFF.

The chain uses TRBV11-2 and TRBJ2-7; tentatively, D is TRBD1 (6 bases). Trimming left V 4 bases short and J 4 bases short, with 20 bases between. There are 16 residues in the CDR3. In germline, CDR1 is SGHAT, CDR2 FQNNGV. The CDR3 loop is CASSSDRHRLGYEQYF. The DNA for the CDR3 is TGTGCCAGCAGCTCTGACAGGCATCGCCTGGGGTACGAGCAGTACTTC.

The count of this clone is one. The V and J genes are TRBV7-9 and TRBJ1-2; D gene ambiguous. V shed 3 bases and J shed 1 base, with 15 bases lying between them. Germline-derived CDR1 and CDR2 are SEHNR and FQNEAQ (reference sequence). This CDR3 is built from 16 residues. CDR3 in amino acids: CASSLADKYLNYGYTF. In DNA form, the CDR3 reads TGTGCCAGCAGCTTGGCAGATAAATATCTTAACTATGGCTACACCTTC.

The chain couples TRBV7-3 to TRBJ1-1, with TRBD1 as a possible D gene (6 bases). With 4 bases removed from V and 5 bases from J, the gap between germline ends came to 17 bases. CDR1 is SGHTA and CDR2 is FQGTGA in the germline V gene. This CDR3 spans 15 amino acids. CDR3 sequence (DNA): TGTGCCAGCAGCTCAGAGGGCGCAGGGGAGACTGAAGCTTTCTTT. This gives the protein CASSSEGAGETEAFF.

The chain has TRBV4-3 and TRBJ2-2; the D gene is possibly TRBD1 (6 bases). Germline V CDR1 and CDR2: LGHNA, YSLEER. Trimming removed 2 bases at V and 4 bases at J, with 17 bases between. This CDR3 has 17 residues. The chain's CDR3 is CASSQSPGGGPTGELFF. The CDR3 bases are TGCGCCAGCAGCCAATCTCCGGGTGGGGGCCCCACCGGGGAGCTGTTTTTT.

This clone has more than one count but fewer than ten. The chain carries TRBV30 and TRBJ1-1; maybe TRBD1 (6 bases). Germline-derived CDR1 and CDR2 are GTSNPN and SVGIG (reference sequence). The V end lost 5 bases, the J end lost 0 bases, and 13 bases lay between the germline ends. The CDR3 loop spans 14 amino acids. The CDR3 protein is CAWHGQWMNTEAFF. Written as DNA, the CDR3 is TGTGCCTGGCATGGACAGTGGATGAACACTGAAGCTTTCTTT.

The rearrangement uses TRBV7-2 and TRBJ2-7; the match to TRBD2 covers 12 bases. CDR3 size: 15 residues. Per germline, CDR1 SGHTA and CDR2 FQGNSA. V lost 6 bases to trimming and J lost 5 bases; unmatched junction nucleotides: 8. Here the CDR3 reads CASSSTSGGFHEQYF. The CDR3 DNA is TGTGCCAGCAGTTCGACTAGCGGGGGTTTCCACGAGCAGTACTTC.

The chain couples TRBV6-5 to TRBJ1-5; 7 positions agree with TRBD1. The CDR3 loop spans 14 amino acids. The germline V gene encodes CDR1 MNHEY and CDR2 SVGAGI. Trimming took 5 bases from V and 3 from J; bases not matched to a gene: 4. CDR3 amino acids: CASSPGTANQPQHF. The CDR3 DNA is TGTGCCAGCAGTCCGGGGACAGCCAATCAGCCCCAGCATTTT.

The genes are TRBV28 and TRBJ1-5; the D is unclear. V was pared by 2 bases and J by 2 bases, with 10 bases between. This CDR3 has 15 amino acids. The germline gives CDR1 MDHEN, CDR2 SYDVKM. The CDR3 sequence: CASSLAGAGNQPQHF. The DNA for the CDR3 is TGTGCCAGCAGTTTAGCGGGCGCGGGCAATCAGCCCCAGCATTTT.

This rearrangement joins TRBV3-1 (or the pseudogene TRBV3-2) to TRBJ1-5; maybe TRBD1 (6 bases). Per the germline V gene, CDR1 is LGHDT and CDR2 is YNNKEL (reference sequence). Trimming stripped 3 bases from V and 5 bases from J, with 8 bases between. The CDR3 runs 13 residues. CDR3 sequence (DNA): TGTGCCAGCAGCCAGCAGGGGTATCAGCCCCAGCATTTT. Protein: CASSQQGYQPQHF.

This clone was seen once. The chain has TRBV16 and TRBJ1-1; D gene unclear. The germline CDR1 and CDR2 sequences are KGHSY and FQNENV. Trimming cost V 1 base and J 7 bases, with 16 bases left between them. The CDR3 is 15 residues long. The CDR3: CASSQFEGVFGEAFF. CDR3 DNA sequence: TGTGCCAGCAGCCAATTTGAGGGAGTTTTTGGTGAAGCTTTCTTT.

The rearrangement joins TRBV28 to TRBJ1-6; D unclear. The V end was cut by 6 bases, the J end by 6 bases, with 9 bases between. The CDR3 is made up of 13 amino acids. CDR1 and CDR2 (germline): MDHEN, SYDVKM. CDR3 residues: CASSQLGNSPLHF. CDR3 DNA sequence: TGTGCCAGCAGCCAATTGGGTAATTCACCCCTCCACTTT.

This chain uses TRBV5-1 with TRBJ1-1, with D hard to call. The germline V and J ends were trimmed by 2 bases and 0 bases, with 8 bases remaining between them. Germline-derived CDR1 and CDR2 are SGHRS and YFSETQ. The CDR3 extends over 14 amino acids. Written as DNA, the CDR3 is TGCGCCAGCAGCTTAGATCCGTTGAACACTGAAGCTTTCTTT. It codes for CASSLDPLNTEAFF.

V usage is TRBV5-1 and J usage is TRBJ2-7, with 10 bases fitting TRBD2. Trimming cost V 0 bases and J 3 bases; bases outside gene matches: 3. Germline V CDR1 and CDR2: SGHRS, YFSETQ. The CDR3 is 15 residues long. The CDR3 nucleotides read TGCGCCAGCAGCTTGGCGTCTAGCGGGGGCTACGAGCAGTACTTC. Protein sequence: CASSLASSGGYEQYF.

V is TRBV9 and J is TRBJ1-1, with TRBD1 as a possible D gene (6 bases). With 0 bases removed from V and 4 bases from J, the gap between germline ends came to 10 bases. CDR1 and CDR2 (germline): SGDLS, YYNGEE. The length of the CDR3 is 14 residues. In nucleotides, the CDR3 is TGTGCCAGCAGCGTAGAATTGGGGGCCACTGAAGCTTTCTTT. Protein product: CASSVELGATEAFF.

The V call is TRBV23-1, the J call TRBJ1-3; D gene ambiguous. TRBV23-1 belongs to the ORF category, with a function that is uncertain. V lost 4 bases and J 4 bases, leaving 8 bases between the germline ends. CDR3 size: 13 residues. Written as DNA, the CDR3 is TGCGCCAGCAGTCCGCCGGTAGGAAACACCATATATTTT. Amino acids: CASSPPVGNTIYF.

This chain uses TRBV7-9 with TRBJ1-2, with a tentative D call TRBD1 (6 bases). Germline V lookup: CDR1 SEHNR, CDR2 FQNEAQ (reference sequence). The CDR3 contains 15 residues. Deletions cut 1 base from V and 7 bases from J, with 16 bases between. This CDR3 reads CASSLGASGARGYTF. DNA for the CDR3: TGTGCCAGCAGCTTAGGGGCATCGGGGGCACGTGGCTACACCTTC.